This T cell receptor beta chain was obtained from a study of cytomegalovirus exposure and HLA in healthy donors. About the study: A preliminary data release comprised 80 million to 95 million unique TCRs obtained from HLA-typed donors. General observations from the study: It was 164 TCR beta chains that were listed as cytomegalovirus-associated. One variant, a missense change in DCLRE1C, was linked in a later analysis to TCR beta V- and J-gene trimming.

The sample holds one count of this clone. Antigen: not known. Germline lookup yields CDR1 SGHDT and CDR2 YYEEEE. V trimming: 1 base; J trimming: 6 bases; junction bases outside the gene matches: 8. The CDR3 runs 16 residues. Vbeta (60) and Jbeta (13) primers were used in the PCR. Data came from immunoSEQ multiplex PCR; TCRdb stores just in-frame clones and leaves some out. The sample records about 90,000 clones, just under 70% being singletons. The sample consisted of PBMCs. The chain couples TRBV5-6 to TRBJ2-3; 10 bases line up with TRBD2. This receptor was identified in a woman in her 50s in good health and CMV-seropositive. CDR3 in amino acids: CASSLSSGSILDTQYF. Here the CDR3 DNA reads TGTGCCAGCAGCTTGTCTAGCGGGAGTATCTTGGATACGCAGTATTTT.